A selection of T cell receptor beta chains follows, all from one sample in a study of cytomegalovirus exposure and HLA in healthy donors. Measured with immunoSEQ multiplex PCR; TCRdb has only the in-frame clones, and not every one. The sample has roughly 120,000 clones; over 60% are singletons. Sequenced material: PBMCs. These receptors originate from a man aged 25 to 40 in good health and CMV-seropositive. Each CDR3 is given with its conserved first and last residue. D genes are given only for firm matches. The size field is filled for only some rows; it gives once, few, many or a size class.

D gene,V gene,clone size,J gene,CDR3 length,CDR3 DNA,CDR3 protein
NA,TRBV12-1,NA,TRBJ1-1,23,TGTGCCAGCAGCAACAAACACACATCCGGGACAACCCGACCTTACTATGAAGGCACTGAAGCTTTCTTT,CASSNKHTSGTTRPYYEGTEAFF
NA,TRBV15,once,TRBJ1-2,13,TGTGCCACCAGCAAGGGGAAGGGGCTTGGCTACACCTTC,CATSKGKGLGYTF
NA,TRBV7-2,NA,TRBJ2-3,14,TGTGCCAGCACGGGGGGCCGGGGCACAGATACGCAGTATTTT,CASTGGRGTDTQYF
NA,TRBV11-1,NA,TRBJ1-1,14,TGTGCCAGCAGCTTAGTCGGGGGGCTAGCTGAAGCTTTCTTT,CASSLVGGLAEAFF
NA,TRBV10-3,NA,TRBJ2-3,15,TGTGCCATCAGTGCCCAGATAGGAGGGACAGATACGCAGTATTTT,CAISAQIGGTDTQYF
NA,TRBV5-6,NA,TRBJ1-2,17,TGTGCCAGCAGCTTGGAAGGTGACAGGAGGTCGATCTATGGCTACACCTTC,CASSLEGDRRSIYGYTF
NA,TRBV9,NA,TRBJ2-7,15,TGTGCCAGCAGCCCAGGGGAGGGACACCTCTACGAGCAGTACTTC,CASSPGEGHLYEQYF
TRBD1,TRBV5-1,NA,TRBJ2-7,16,TGCGCCAGCAGCTTGCAGCCAGGGGGCCAGGGCTACGAGCAGTACTTC,CASSLQPGGQGYEQYF
NA,TRBV7-8,NA,TRBJ2-2,16,TGTGCCAGCACCCAAGCAGGATCTAACTTCGCCGGGGAGCTGTTTTTT,CASTQAGSNFAGELFF
NA,TRBV5-1,NA,TRBJ2-5,13,TGCGCCAGCACCTTGGTGGAGGAAGAGACCCAGTACTTC,CASTLVEEETQYF
NA,TRBV7-2,NA,TRBJ2-2,13,TGTGCCAGCAGCTTGAACAGGGCCGGGGAGCTGTTTTTT,CASSLNRAGELFF
NA,TRBV27,NA,TRBJ1-2,14,TGTGCCAGCAGTCCTAATGGGGGAGGCTATGGCTACACCTTC,CASSPNGGGYGYTF
NA,TRBV9,few,TRBJ1-5,14,TGTGCCAGCAGCGTAGAGTCTTCGGGGGGGCCCCAGCATTTT,CASSVESSGGPQHF
NA,TRBV4-1,NA,TRBJ1-5,16,TGCGCCAGCAGCCAGGCTGGAAGGGGGAGCAATCAGCCCCAGCATTTT,CASSQAGRGSNQPQHF
TRBD1,TRBV28,NA,TRBJ2-7,15,TGTGCCAGCAGTTTCATAGGACAGGGAACCTACGAGCAGTACTTC,CASSFIGQGTYEQYF
TRBD1,TRBV10-2,NA,TRBJ1-2,14,TGCGCCAGACAGCAGGGGGCGCGGCGGTATGGCTACACCTTC,CARQQGARRYGYTF
NA,TRBV14,NA,TRBJ2-3,15,TGTGCCAGCAGCCAAGAACTCGACAACACAGATACGCAGTATTTT,CASSQELDNTDTQYF
NA,TRBV19,NA,TRBJ1-3,14,TGTGCCAGTAGTATAGACAGGGTAAGAAACACCATATATTTT,CASSIDRVRNTIYF
TRBD2,TRBV7-9,once,TRBJ2-2,17,TGTGCCAGCAGTATCCCGGCGGGGGGGCCAGACACCGGGGAGCTGTTTTTT,CASSIPAGGPDTGELFF
TRBD1,TRBV6-5,NA,TRBJ2-5,15,TGTGCCAGCAGTGCGGGGACAGGGGGCCGGCAGACCCAGTACTTC,CASSAGTGGRQTQYF
TRBD1,TRBV7-2,NA,TRBJ1-1,14,TGTGCCAGCAGCTCCGGGACAGGGTCCACTGAAGCTTTCTTT,CASSSGTGSTEAFF
NA,TRBV7-6,NA,TRBJ2-2,13,TGTGCCAGCAGCTTAGAAATTCCGAGAAAGCTGTTTTTT,CASSLEIPRKLFF
NA,TRBV28,NA,TRBJ1-1,14,TGTGCCAGCAGATTTGGACAACTGAACACTGAAGCTTTCTTT,CASRFGQLNTEAFF
TRBD1,TRBV6-4,NA,TRBJ2-2,18,TGTGCCAGCAGTCCATTTGCCGGGACAGGGGGCTTCACCGGGGAGCTGTTTTTT,CASSPFAGTGGFTGELFF
TRBD2,TRBV4-3,NA,TRBJ2-7,14,TGCGCCAGCAGCCGGAGGGGAGGGACCTACGAGCAGTACTTC,CASSRRGGTYEQYF
TRBD1,TRBV18,NA,TRBJ1-2,12,TGTGCCAGCTCACGGGACAGGGAAGGCTACACCTTC,CASSRDREGYTF
NA,TRBV27,NA,TRBJ1-2,16,TGTGCCAGCAGTTTACTTATTCGAACAGACCTCTATGGCTACACCTTC,CASSLLIRTDLYGYTF
NA,TRBV6-5,once,TRBJ1-2,14,TGTGCCAGCGGGGGCTCCCTGGGGTTTTATGGCTACACCTTC,CASGGSLGFYGYTF
NA,TRBV4-2,once,TRBJ2-6,19,TGTGCCAGCAGCCAAGAGTTTCGCAGGGGAATGTCTGGGGCCAACGTCCTGACTTTC,CASSQEFRRGMSGANVLTF
NA,TRBV10-2,few,TRBJ1-6,16,TGCGCCAGCAGTCGGGGGGGCGGGCACGTAGTTTCACCCCTCCACTTT,CASSRGGGHVVSPLHF
NA,TRBV4-1,NA,TRBJ2-1,15,TGCGCCAGCAGCCAGGACCGGGGCAGGGGAAATGAGCAGTTCTTC,CASSQDRGRGNEQFF
NA,TRBV6-1,NA,TRBJ2-7,15,TGTGCCAGCAGTGAAGTACAGGGCCCTCCCTACGAGCAGTACTTC,CASSEVQGPPYEQYF
TRBD1,TRBV7-9,NA,TRBJ1-1,14,TGTGCCAGCAGCGTGGACAGGCGGAACACTGAAGCTTTCTTT,CASSVDRRNTEAFF
NA,TRBV7-8,NA,TRBJ2-7,15,TGTGCCAGCAGCTTAGAGCCGGGGTTGGGCTACGAGCAGTACTTC,CASSLEPGLGYEQYF
NA,TRBV6-1,NA,TRBJ2-3,14,TGTGCCAGCAGTGCCCTGGGGCACACAGATACGCAGTATTTT,CASSALGHTDTQYF
NA,TRBV1,NA,TRBJ2-7,17,TGCACCAGCAGCTACAATATATCGCATGGCCCCGACTACGAGCAGTACTTC,CTSSYNISHGPDYEQYF
TRBD2,TRBV4-3,NA,TRBJ2-7,14,TGCGCCAGCAGCTACGCGGGGGGGCTCTACGAGCAGTACTTC,CASSYAGGLYEQYF
NA,TRBV28,NA,TRBJ2-7,15,TGTGCCAGCAGTTTCCTGGGACTGGCTTCCTACGAGCAGTACTTC,CASSFLGLASYEQYF
TRBD1,TRBV25-1,NA,TRBJ2-5,15,TGTGCCAGCAGTGGTCGGGACAGGGGACGAGAGACCCAGTACTTC,CASSGRDRGRETQYF